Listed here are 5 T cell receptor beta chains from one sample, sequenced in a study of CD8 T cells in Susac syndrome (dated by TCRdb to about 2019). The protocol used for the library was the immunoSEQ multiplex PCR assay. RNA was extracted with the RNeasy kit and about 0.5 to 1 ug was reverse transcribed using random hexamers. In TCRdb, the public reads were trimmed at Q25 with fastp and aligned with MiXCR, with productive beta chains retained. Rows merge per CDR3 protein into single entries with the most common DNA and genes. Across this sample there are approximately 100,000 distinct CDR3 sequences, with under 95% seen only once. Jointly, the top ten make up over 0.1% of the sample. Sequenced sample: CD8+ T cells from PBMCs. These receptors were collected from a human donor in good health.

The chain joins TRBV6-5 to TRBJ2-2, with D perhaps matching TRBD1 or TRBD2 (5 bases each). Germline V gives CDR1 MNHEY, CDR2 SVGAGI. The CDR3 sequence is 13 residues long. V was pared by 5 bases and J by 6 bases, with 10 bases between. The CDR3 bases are TGTGCCAGCAGTGGGGGTATTGCCGGGGAGCTGTTTTTT. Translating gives CASSGGIAGELFF.

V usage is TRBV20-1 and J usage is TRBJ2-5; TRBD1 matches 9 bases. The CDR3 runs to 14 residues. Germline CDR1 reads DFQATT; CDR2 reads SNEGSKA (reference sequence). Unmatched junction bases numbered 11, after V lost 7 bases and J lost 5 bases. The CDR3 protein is CSVTGGVPWETQYF. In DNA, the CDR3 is TGCAGTGTTACAGGGGGCGTCCCCTGGGAGACCCAGTACTTC.

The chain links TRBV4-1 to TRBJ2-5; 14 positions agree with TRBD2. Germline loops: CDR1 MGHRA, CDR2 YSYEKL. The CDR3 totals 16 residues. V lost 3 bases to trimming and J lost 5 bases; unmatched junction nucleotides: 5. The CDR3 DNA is TGCGCCAGCAGCCAGGGACTAGCGGGAGTTGAGGAGACCCAGTACTTC. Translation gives CASSQGLAGVEETQYF.

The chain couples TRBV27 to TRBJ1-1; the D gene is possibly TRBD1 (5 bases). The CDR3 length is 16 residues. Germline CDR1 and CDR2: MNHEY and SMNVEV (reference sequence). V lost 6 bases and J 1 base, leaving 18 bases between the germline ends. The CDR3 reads CASRAGGTLGNTEAFF. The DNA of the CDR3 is TGTGCCAGCAGGGCGGGGGGGACTTTAGGGAACACTGAAGCTTTCTTT.

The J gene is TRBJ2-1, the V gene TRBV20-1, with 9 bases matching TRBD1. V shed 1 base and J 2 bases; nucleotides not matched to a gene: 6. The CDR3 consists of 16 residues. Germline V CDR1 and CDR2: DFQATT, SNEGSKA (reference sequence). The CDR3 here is CSARVLGQGTYNEQFF. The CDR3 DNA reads TGCAGTGCTAGAGTCCTCGGACAGGGGACCTACAATGAGCAGTTCTTC.